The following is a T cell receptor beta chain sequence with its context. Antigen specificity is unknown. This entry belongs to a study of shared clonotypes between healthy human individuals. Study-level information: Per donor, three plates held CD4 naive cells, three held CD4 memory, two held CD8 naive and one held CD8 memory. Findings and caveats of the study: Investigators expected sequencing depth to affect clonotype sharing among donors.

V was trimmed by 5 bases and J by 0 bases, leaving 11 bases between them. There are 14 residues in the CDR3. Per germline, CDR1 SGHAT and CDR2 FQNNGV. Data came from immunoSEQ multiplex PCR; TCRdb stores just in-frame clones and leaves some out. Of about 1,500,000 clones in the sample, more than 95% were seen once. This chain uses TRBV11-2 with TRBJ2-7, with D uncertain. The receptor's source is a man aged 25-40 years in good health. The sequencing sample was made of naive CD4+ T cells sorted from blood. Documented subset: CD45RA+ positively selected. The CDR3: CASSVPGRSYEQYF. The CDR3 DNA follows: TGTGCCAGCAGCGTACCGGGCCGCTCCTACGAGCAGTACTTC.